The entry below gives a single TCR beta chain sequence along with its context. Antigen specificity is unknown. With 5 bases removed from V and 8 bases from J, the gap between germline ends came to 19 bases. Germline V gene sequence: CDR1 SGHTA, CDR2 FQGTGA. The CDR3 extends over 15 amino acids. The record originates from a study of blood T cells in healthy people across ages. Across the study: Per every two T cells, about one barcoded beta molecule was captured by template switching. Overall study results and limits: It was the long-lived donors that had more naive CD4+ cells and higher diversity than aged donors. Across the age range, TCR beta diversity per million T cells fell in a roughly linear way.

Primers used in a second PCR of roughly 6 to 11 cycles were a sample-barcoded 5' primer and a J-beta primer mix. A single record per CDR3 protein comes from TCRdb applying MiXCR to the 5' RACE reads. The sample includes about 680,000 distinct CDR3 sequences, roughly 50% of them seen just once. The V gene is TRBV7-3, the J gene TRBJ2-1; possibly TRBD2 for D (7 bases). This receptor was identified in a woman aged 60 to 75 in good health. Material: blood. CDR3 protein: CASSNTGRGLDEQFF. In DNA, the CDR3 is TGTGCCAGCAGCAACACAGGGCGGGGGCTAGATGAGCAGTTCTTC.